These 28 T cell receptor beta chains came from one sample sequenced in a study of blood T cell repertoires in COVID-19. Only in-frame clones appear in the TCRdb table, and some are missing; sequencing was by immunoSEQ multiplex PCR. The sample contains about 100,000 clones, more than 70% of which appear only once. Material: peripheral blood. These receptors originate from a human donor in a cohort sampled during active COVID-19.

The V gene is TRBV2, the J gene TRBJ2-5; TRBD2 matches at 13 bases. Germline CDR1 SNHLY, CDR2 FYNNEI. After removal of 5 bases from V and 6 bases from J, the junction contained 6 bases not matched to a gene. The CDR3 contains 15 residues. The CDR3 DNA reads as TGTGCCAGCAGTCCTCGGACTAGCGGGGGAAAGACCCAGTACTTC. Residues: CASSPRTSGGKTQYF.

The genes are TRBV2 and TRBJ2-1; 9 nucleotides align to TRBD2. CDR1 and CDR2 (germline): SNHLY, FYNNEI. The CDR3 runs 15 residues. V trimming: 5 bases; J trimming: 0 bases; junction bases outside the gene matches: 2. As DNA, the CDR3 is TGTGCCAGCAGTAGTAGCGGGAGCTCCTACAATGAGCAGTTCTTC. Its translation is CASSSSGSSYNEQFF.

J is TRBJ1-1 and V is TRBV7-9; D perhaps matches TRBD1 (6 bases). Germline V gives CDR1 SEHNR, CDR2 FQNEAQ (reference sequence). V lost 1 base to trimming and J lost 6 bases, with 15 bases between them. This CDR3 region has 15 residues. CDR3 protein: CASSLDSAGASEAFF. CDR3 nucleotides: TGTGCCAGCAGCTTAGATTCAGCAGGGGCATCTGAAGCTTTCTTT.

This chain links TRBV25-1 with TRBJ1-2; D perhaps matches TRBD1 (6 bases). CDR3 length: 18 residues. Trimming left V 3 bases short and J 8 bases short, with 28 bases between. Per the germline V gene, CDR1 is MGHDK and CDR2 is SYGVNS. The CDR3 spells CASSDPFTPSGGRKGYTF. The CDR3 bases are TGTGCCAGCAGTGACCCGTTCACTCCGAGTGGGGGCAGAAAGGGCTACACCTTC.

The chain has TRBV3-1 (or the pseudogene TRBV3-2) and TRBJ2-7; TRBD2 is a possible D gene (5 bases). CDR3 length: 14 residues. CDR1 LGHDT and CDR2 YNNKEL come from the germline V gene (reference sequence). Trimming removed 0 bases from V and 3 bases from J, with 9 bases in between. The CDR3 DNA reads as TGTGCCAGCAGCCAAGAACTAGGGATCTACGAGCAGTACTTC. Protein product: CASSQELGIYEQYF.

The CDR3 sequence: CASSVAGSEQYF. CDR3 sequence (DNA): TGTGCCAGCAGCGTAGCCGGGTCCGAGCAGTACTTC. The chain uses TRBV9 and TRBJ2-7; D unclear. Trimming shortened V by 0 bases and J by 6 bases, and 7 bases separated the two germline ends. Per germline, CDR1 SGDLS and CDR2 YYNGEE. The CDR3 sequence is 12 residues long.

The V and J genes are TRBV9 and TRBJ1-4, with TRBD1 as a possible D gene (6 bases). Trimming removed 3 bases at V and 2 bases at J, with 14 bases between. The germline gives CDR1 SGDLS, CDR2 YYNGEE. CDR3 size: 16 residues. The CDR3: CASSAPPGATNEKLFF. CDR3 sequence (DNA): TGTGCCAGCAGCGCGCCCCCAGGGGCTACTAATGAAAAACTGTTTTTT.

In this sample, this clone turned up once. This rearrangement joins TRBV3-1 (or the pseudogene TRBV3-2) to TRBJ1-3, with D possibly TRBD1 on 5 matching bases. Germline assignment: CDR1 LGHDT and CDR2 YNNKEL (reference sequence). The CDR3 length is 14 residues. V lost 5 bases to trimming and J lost 0 bases, with 8 bases between them. The CDR3 reads CASSYGGSGNTIYF. As DNA, the CDR3 is TGTGCCAGCAGCTACGGGGGCTCTGGAAACACCATATATTTT.

The rearrangement joins TRBV5-1 to TRBJ1-2, with TRBD1 identical over 10 bases. The V and J ends lost 0 bases and 6 bases, in that order; junction bases with no gene match: 5. Germline V gene data show CDR1 as SGHRS and CDR2 as YFSETQ. This CDR3 region has 15 residues. CDR3 coding DNA: TGCGCCAGCAGCTTGGCGACAGGGGGCGCCGATGGCTACACCTTC. It encodes CASSLATGGADGYTF.

The chain links TRBV27 to TRBJ2-1, with D perhaps matching TRBD1 (7 bases). The V end was cut by 6 bases, the J end by 5 bases, with 17 bases between. The CDR3 spans 15 residues. Germline CDR1 and CDR2: MNHEY and SMNVEV (reference sequence). As DNA, the CDR3 is TGTGCCAGCAGCAGTGGGCAGGGGGGAAACAATGAGCAGTTCTTC. Translation: CASSSGQGGNNEQFF.

For the CDR3, the DNA is TGTGCCAGCAGCCCCGCGACAACTTATAATTCACCCCTCCACTTT. This encodes CASSPATTYNSPLHF. J is TRBJ1-6 and V is TRBV19; D gene ambiguous. There are 15 residues in the CDR3. The V gene lost 9 bases and the J gene lost 4 bases, with 16 bases spanning the gap. Germline V gene lookup returns CDR1 LNHDA and CDR2 SQIVND (reference sequence).

The V gene is TRBV5-6, the J gene TRBJ1-2, with a possible D match to TRBD1 (5 bases). V was shortened by 7 bases and J by 3 bases, with 13 bases between the two germline ends. CDR3 size: 13 residues. Looked up from germline, CDR1 is SGHDT and CDR2 is YYEEEE. The CDR3 region has the DNA TGTGCCAGCCACCCTGCGGGGGACTATGGCTACACCTTC. Its translation is CASHPAGDYGYTF.

The chain has TRBV5-1 and TRBJ1-1; possibly TRBD1 for D (6 bases). CDR3 length equals 16 residues. The germline V gene encodes CDR1 SGHRS and CDR2 YFSETQ. The germline V and J ends were trimmed by 4 bases and 4 bases, with 20 bases remaining between them. The CDR3 region has the DNA TGCGCCAGCAGCCCGACGGGGGGGGCGGGAATCACTGAAGCTTTCTTT. Translation gives CASSPTGGAGITEAFF.

This clone was observed a handful of times. The V and J genes are TRBV29-1 and TRBJ1-1, with D tentatively TRBD1 (6 bases). With 6 bases removed from V and 1 base from J, the gap between germline ends came to 15 bases. Germline assignment: CDR1 SQVTM and CDR2 ANQGSEA. CDR3 length equals 14 residues. CDR3 in DNA: TGCAGCGTGGGGGCCCTAACAGGGAACACTGAAGCTTTCTTT. This gives the protein CSVGALTGNTEAFF.

This sequence joins TRBV30 and TRBJ2-3; D uncertain. Per germline, CDR1 GTSNPN and CDR2 SVGIG (reference sequence). The length of the CDR3 is 14 residues. V lost 0 bases and J 0 bases, leaving 7 bases between the germline ends. The CDR3 nucleotides read TGTGCCTGGAGTGTGTCCCGGAGCACAGATACGCAGTATTTT. Amino acids: CAWSVSRSTDTQYF.

The V call is TRBV6-2 or TRBV6-3, the J call TRBJ2-3; TRBD2 agrees at 9 bases. From germline, CDR1 is MNHEY and CDR2 SVGEGT. V dropped 4 bases and J dropped 7; count of bases not matched to a gene: 9. CDR3 length: 15 amino acids. CDR3 amino acids: CASSSVPGLAYTQYF. Written as DNA, the CDR3 is TGTGCCAGCAGTTCCGTCCCGGGACTAGCATATACGCAGTATTTT.

The rearrangement joins TRBV30 to TRBJ1-2; D might be TRBD1 (5 bases). Between the trimmed V and J ends, which lost 1 base and 4 bases, there was a span of 7 bases. Germline assignment: CDR1 GTSNPN and CDR2 SVGIG (reference sequence). This CDR3 spans 12 amino acids. For the CDR3, the DNA is TGTGCCTGGAGTGAAGGGGTCTATGGCTACACCTTC. Translation: CAWSEGVYGYTF.

The gene calls are TRBV6-2 or TRBV6-3 and TRBJ2-5; TRBD2 aligns across 9 bases. The V gene end was trimmed by 5 bases and the J gene end by 5 bases; junction bases not matched to a gene: 12. This CDR3 has 16 amino acids. Germline assignment: CDR1 MNHEY and CDR2 SVGEGT. CDR3: CASSQTSGGVSETQYF. CDR3 in DNA: TGTGCCAGCAGTCAGACTAGCGGTGGGGTTTCGGAGACCCAGTACTTC.

V is TRBV30 and J is TRBJ2-1, with 10 bases aligning to TRBD1. CDR1 GTSNPN and CDR2 SVGIG come from the germline V gene (reference sequence). The J segment lost 4 bases and the V segment lost 1 base, leaving 1 base of the junction unmatched. This CDR3 is built from 14 residues. The CDR3 DNA is TGTGCCTGGAGTGGGGACAGGGGATACAATGAGCAGTTCTTC. It specifies CAWSGDRGYNEQFF.

The rearrangement links TRBV7-9 to TRBJ1-4, with 9 bases that match TRBD1. Germline values: CDR1 SEHNR, CDR2 FQNEAQ (reference sequence). Trimming took 5 bases from V and 2 from J; bases not matched to a gene: 9. This CDR3 is built from 17 residues. CDR3 in DNA: TGTGCCAGCAGCCTTTGGGGGACAGGGATCACTAATGAAAAACTGTTTTTT. Translating it yields CASSLWGTGITNEKLFF. Variable domain in full (rest from reference TRBV7-9 and TRBJ1-4): DTGVSQNPRHKITKRGQNVTFRCDPISEHNRLYWYRQTLGQGPEFLTYFQNEAQLEKSRLLSDRFSAERPKGSFSTLEIQRTEQGDSAMYLCASSLWGTGITNEKLFFGSGTQLSVL.

This clone is a singleton in its sample. V is TRBV3-1 (or the pseudogene TRBV3-2) and J is TRBJ1-2, with D unresolved. CDR3 length equals 14 residues. CDR1 and CDR2 from the germline V gene are LGHDT and YNNKEL (reference sequence). V was cut by 3 bases and J by 6 bases, with 14 bases left in between. The CDR3 DNA is TGTGCCAGCAGCCACTACCGTGACATTAATGGCTACACCTTC. This encodes CASSHYRDINGYTF.

The rearrangement uses TRBV3-1 (or the pseudogene TRBV3-2) and TRBJ2-1; D is undetermined. V dropped 5 bases and J dropped 2 bases, with 13 bases sitting between them. CDR3 length: 15 residues. Per germline, CDR1 LGHDT and CDR2 YNNKEL (reference sequence). CDR3 bases: TGTGCCAGCAGCGAAGGTACTATAGCCTACAATGAGCAGTTCTTC. Protein product: CASSEGTIAYNEQFF.

The rearrangement links TRBV6-6 to TRBJ2-1, with TRBD1 matching 8 bases. CDR1 is MNHNY and CDR2 is SVGAGI in the germline V gene (reference sequence). The CDR3 extends over 15 amino acids. J gave up 3 bases and V 8 bases, and 9 bases lay outside the gene matches. This chain's CDR3 is CASSPRTGYYNEQFF. CDR3 DNA: TGTGCCAGCTCCCCCCGGACAGGGTACTACAATGAGCAGTTCTTC.

About this clone: The same CDR3 arises from other DNA sequences in this sample as well. The chain employs TRBV6-5 and TRBJ1-2; 9 nucleotides align to TRBD1. Germline trimming cut 6 bases from V and 7 bases from J; bases unmatched to any gene: 6. Germline-derived CDR1 and CDR2 are MNHEY and SVGAGI. CDR3 length equals 13 residues. CDR3 residues: CASRQQGAGGYTF. CDR3 DNA: TGTGCCAGCAGACAACAGGGGGCCGGTGGCTACACCTTC.

The genes are TRBV21-1 and TRBJ2-5; the table names TRBD2, a call not compared with the DNA. TRBV21-1 is listed as a pseudogene. There are 14 residues in the CDR3. In DNA, the CDR3 is TGTGCCAGCAGCAAAGAGGAGGGTTTAGAGACCCAGTACTTC. This gives the protein CASSKEEGLETQYF.

V gene TRBV5-1 combines with J gene TRBJ2-1; possibly TRBD2 for D (6 bases). This CDR3 is 13 amino acids long. V was pared by 4 bases and J by 8 bases, with 13 bases between. Germline values: CDR1 SGHRS, CDR2 YFSETQ. The DNA for the CDR3 is TGCGCCAGCAGCAAGAGACTAGTGGATGAGCAGTTCTTC. Residues: CASSKRLVDEQFF.

This clone was observed a few times. The chain joins TRBV25-1 to TRBJ2-7; the match to TRBD1 covers 9 bases. Trimming took 1 base from V and 0 from J; bases not matched to a gene: 7. CDR1 is MGHDK and CDR2 is SYGVNS in the germline V gene. The length of the CDR3 is 17 residues. The CDR3 region has the DNA TGTGCCAGCAGTGAATCGGGGACAGGGCCCTTCTCCTACGAGCAGTACTTC. It translates to CASSESGTGPFSYEQYF.

This sequence joins TRBV28 and TRBJ1-1; D ambiguous. This CDR3 is 14 amino acids long. Trimming cost V 4 bases and J 0 bases, with 9 bases left between them. Per the germline V gene, CDR1 is MDHEN and CDR2 is SYDVKM. CDR3 amino acids: CASSSPYLNTEAFF. In nucleotides, the CDR3 is TGTGCCAGCAGTTCCCCTTATTTGAACACTGAAGCTTTCTTT.